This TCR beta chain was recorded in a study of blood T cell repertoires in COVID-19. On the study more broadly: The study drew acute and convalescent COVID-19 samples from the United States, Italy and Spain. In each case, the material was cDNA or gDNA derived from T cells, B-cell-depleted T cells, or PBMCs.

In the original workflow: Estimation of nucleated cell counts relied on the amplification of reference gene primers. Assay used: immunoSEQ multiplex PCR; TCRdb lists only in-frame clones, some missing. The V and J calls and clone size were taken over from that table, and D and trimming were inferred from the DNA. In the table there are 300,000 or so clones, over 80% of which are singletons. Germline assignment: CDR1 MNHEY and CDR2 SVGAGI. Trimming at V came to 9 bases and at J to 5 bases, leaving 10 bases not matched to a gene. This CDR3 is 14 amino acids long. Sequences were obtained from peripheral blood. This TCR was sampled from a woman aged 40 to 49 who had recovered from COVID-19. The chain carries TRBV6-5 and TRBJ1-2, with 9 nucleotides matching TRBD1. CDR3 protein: CASYRDRVGYGYTF. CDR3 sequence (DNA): TGTGCCAGTTACCGGGACAGGGTCGGGTATGGCTACACCTTC.